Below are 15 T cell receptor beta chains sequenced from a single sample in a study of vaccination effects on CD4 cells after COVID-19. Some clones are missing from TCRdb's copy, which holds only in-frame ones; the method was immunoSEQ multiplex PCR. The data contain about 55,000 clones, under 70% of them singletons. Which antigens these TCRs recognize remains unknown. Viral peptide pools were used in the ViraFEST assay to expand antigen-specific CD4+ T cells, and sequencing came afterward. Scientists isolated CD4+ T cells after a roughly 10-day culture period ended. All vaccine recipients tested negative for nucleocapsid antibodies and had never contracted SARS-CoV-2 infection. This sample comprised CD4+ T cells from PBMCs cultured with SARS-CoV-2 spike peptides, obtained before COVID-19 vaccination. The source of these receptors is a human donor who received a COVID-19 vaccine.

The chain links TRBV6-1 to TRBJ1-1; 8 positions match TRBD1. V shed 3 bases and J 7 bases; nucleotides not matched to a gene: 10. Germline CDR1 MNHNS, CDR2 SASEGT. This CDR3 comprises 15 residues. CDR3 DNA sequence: TGTGCCAGCAGTGAGGCTTGGGGCAGGGGGCTTGAAGCTTTCTTT. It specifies CASSEAWGRGLEAFF.

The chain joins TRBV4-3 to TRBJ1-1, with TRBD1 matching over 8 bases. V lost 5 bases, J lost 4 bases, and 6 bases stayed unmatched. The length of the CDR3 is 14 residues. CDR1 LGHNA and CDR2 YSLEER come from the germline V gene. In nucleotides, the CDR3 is TGCGCCAGCAGCTTGGACAGGGCTAGCACTGAAGCTTTCTTT. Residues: CASSLDRASTEAFF.

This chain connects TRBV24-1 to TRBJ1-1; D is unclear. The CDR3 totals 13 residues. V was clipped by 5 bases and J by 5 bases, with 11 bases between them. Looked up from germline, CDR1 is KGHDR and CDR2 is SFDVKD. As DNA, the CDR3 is TGTGCCACCAGTGGCGATGGCAGGACTGAAGCTTTCTTT. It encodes CATSGDGRTEAFF.

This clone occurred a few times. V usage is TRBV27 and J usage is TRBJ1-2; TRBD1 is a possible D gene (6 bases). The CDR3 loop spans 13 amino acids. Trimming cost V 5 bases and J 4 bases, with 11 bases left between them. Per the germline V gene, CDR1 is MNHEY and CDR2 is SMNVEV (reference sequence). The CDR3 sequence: CASSPGVGYGYTF. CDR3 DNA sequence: TGTGCCAGCAGTCCAGGGGTGGGCTATGGCTACACCTTC.

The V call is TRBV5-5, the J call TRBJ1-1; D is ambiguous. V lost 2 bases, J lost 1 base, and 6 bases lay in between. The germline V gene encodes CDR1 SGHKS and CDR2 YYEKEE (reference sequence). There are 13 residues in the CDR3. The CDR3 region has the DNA TGTGCCAGCAGCTTTGTTTCGAACACTGAAGCTTTCTTT. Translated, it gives CASSFVSNTEAFF.

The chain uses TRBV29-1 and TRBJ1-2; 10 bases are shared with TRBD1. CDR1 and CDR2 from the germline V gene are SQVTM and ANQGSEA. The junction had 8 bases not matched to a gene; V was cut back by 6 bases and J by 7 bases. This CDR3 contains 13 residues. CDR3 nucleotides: TGCAGCGTCGTCGACAGGGGGCGTTTTGGCTACACCTTC. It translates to CSVVDRGRFGYTF.

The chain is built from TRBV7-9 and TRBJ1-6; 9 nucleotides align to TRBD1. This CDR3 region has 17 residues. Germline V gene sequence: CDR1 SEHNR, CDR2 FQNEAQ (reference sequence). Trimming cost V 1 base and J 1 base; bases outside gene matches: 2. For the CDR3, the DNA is TGTGCCAGCAGCTTAGACAGGGGGCGATCCTATAATTCACCCCTCCACTTT. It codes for CASSLDRGRSYNSPLHF.

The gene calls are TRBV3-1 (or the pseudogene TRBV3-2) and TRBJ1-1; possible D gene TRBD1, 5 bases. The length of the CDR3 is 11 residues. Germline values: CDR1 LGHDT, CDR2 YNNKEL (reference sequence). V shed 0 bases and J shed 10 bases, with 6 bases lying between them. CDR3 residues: CASSQEGTAFF. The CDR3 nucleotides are TGTGCCAGCAGCCAAGAGGGGACAGCTTTCTTT.

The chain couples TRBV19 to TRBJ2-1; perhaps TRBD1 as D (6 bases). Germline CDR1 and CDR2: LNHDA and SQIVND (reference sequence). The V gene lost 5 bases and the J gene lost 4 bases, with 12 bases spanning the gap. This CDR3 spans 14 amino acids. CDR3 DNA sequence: TGTGCCAGTAGTTCTCGAACAGGGTACAATGAGCAGTTCTTC. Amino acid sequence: CASSSRTGYNEQFF.

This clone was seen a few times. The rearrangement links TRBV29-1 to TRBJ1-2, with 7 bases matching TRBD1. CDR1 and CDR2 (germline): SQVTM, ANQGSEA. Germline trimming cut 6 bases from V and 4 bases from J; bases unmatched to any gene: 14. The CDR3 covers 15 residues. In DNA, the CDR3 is TGCAGCGTCCTGGGACAGACCCAAAGGGGCTATGGCTACACCTTC. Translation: CSVLGQTQRGYGYTF.

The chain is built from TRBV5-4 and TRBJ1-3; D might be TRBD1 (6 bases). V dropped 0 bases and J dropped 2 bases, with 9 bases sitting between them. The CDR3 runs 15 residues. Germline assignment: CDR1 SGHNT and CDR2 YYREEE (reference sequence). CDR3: CASSLDGGPGNTIYF. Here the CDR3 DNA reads TGTGCCAGCAGCTTGGATGGGGGCCCTGGAAACACCATATATTTT.

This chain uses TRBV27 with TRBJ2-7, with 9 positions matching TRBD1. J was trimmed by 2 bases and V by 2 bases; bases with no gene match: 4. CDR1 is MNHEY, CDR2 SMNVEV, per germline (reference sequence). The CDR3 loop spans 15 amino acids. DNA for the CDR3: TGTGCCAGCAGTTTAGCGGGACAGGGAGCCTACGAGCAGTACTTC. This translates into CASSLAGQGAYEQYF.

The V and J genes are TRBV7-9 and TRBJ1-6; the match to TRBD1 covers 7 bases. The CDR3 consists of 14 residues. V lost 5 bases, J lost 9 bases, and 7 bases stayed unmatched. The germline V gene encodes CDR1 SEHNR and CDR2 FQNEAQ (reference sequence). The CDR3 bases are TGTGCCAGCAGCGAACAGGGGATGGGTTCACCCCTCCACTTT. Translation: CASSEQGMGSPLHF.

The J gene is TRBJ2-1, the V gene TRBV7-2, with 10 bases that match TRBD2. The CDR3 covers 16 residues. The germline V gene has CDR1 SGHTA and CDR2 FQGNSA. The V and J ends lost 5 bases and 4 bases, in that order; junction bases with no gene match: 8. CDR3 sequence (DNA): TGTGCCAGCAGCCCAAGCCGGACTAGCGGATACAATGAGCAGTTCTTC. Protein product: CASSPSRTSGYNEQFF.

The CDR3 spells CASSPGTGSNYGYTF. The CDR3 coding sequence is TGTGCCAGCAGCCCCGGGACAGGGTCTAACTATGGCTACACCTTC. The chain couples TRBV5-4 to TRBJ1-2, with 9 bases identical to TRBD1. In germline, CDR1 is SGHNT, CDR2 YYREEE (reference sequence). This CDR3 is built from 15 residues. The ends lost 4 bases at V and 0 bases at J; junction bases unmatched: 4.